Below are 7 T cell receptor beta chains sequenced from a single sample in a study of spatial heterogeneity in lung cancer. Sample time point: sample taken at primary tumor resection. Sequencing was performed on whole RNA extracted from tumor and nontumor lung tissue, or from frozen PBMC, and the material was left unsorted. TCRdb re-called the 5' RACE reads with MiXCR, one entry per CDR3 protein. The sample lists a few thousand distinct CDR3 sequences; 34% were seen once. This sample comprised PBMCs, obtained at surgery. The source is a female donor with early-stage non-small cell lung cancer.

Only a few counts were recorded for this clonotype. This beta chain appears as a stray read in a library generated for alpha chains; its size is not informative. The CDR3, as DNA: TGTGCCAGCAGCTTAAGTCCGATGAACACTGAAGCTTTCTTT. Its translation: CASSLSPMNTEAFF. The V and J genes are TRBV7-9 and TRBJ1-1; no firm D call. The length of the CDR3 is 14 residues. Between the trimmed V and J ends, which lost 2 bases and 0 bases, there was a span of 7 bases. CDR1 SEHNR and CDR2 FQNEAQ come from the germline V gene (reference sequence).

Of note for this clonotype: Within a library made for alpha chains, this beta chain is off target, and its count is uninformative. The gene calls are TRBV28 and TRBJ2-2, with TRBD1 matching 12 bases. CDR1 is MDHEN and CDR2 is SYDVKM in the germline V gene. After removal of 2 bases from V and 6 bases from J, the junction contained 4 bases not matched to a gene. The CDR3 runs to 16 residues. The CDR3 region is CASSLRDRGLSGELFF. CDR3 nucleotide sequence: TGTGCCAGCAGTTTAAGGGACAGGGGGCTCTCCGGGGAGCTGTTTTTT.

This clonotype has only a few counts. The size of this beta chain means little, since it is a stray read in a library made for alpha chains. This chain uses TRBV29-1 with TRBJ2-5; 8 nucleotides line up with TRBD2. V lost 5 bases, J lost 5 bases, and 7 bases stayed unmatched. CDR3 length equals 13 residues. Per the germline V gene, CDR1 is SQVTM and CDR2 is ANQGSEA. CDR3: CSVIGLAAETQYF. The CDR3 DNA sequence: TGCAGCGTTATCGGACTAGCAGCGGAGACCCAGTACTTC. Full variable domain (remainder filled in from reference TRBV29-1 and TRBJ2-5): SAVISQKPSRDICQRGTSLTIQCQVDSQVTMMFWYRQQPGQSLTLIATANQGSEATYESGFVIDKFPISRPNLTFSTLTVSNMSPEDSSIYLCSVIGLAAETQYFGPGTRLLVL.

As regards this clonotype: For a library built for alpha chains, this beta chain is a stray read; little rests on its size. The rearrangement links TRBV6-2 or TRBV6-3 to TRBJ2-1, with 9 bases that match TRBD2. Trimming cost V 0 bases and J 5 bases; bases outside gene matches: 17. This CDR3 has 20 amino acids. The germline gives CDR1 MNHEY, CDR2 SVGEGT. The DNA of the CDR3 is TGTGCCAGCAGTTACTCGATGCTAGCGGGGCCCTCCTATCTCAACAATGAGCAGTTCTTC. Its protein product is CASSYSMLAGPSYLNNEQFF.

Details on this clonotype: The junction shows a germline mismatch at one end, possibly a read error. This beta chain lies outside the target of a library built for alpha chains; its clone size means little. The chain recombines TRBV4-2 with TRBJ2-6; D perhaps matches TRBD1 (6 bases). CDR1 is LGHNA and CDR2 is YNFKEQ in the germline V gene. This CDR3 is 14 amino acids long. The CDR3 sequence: CASSQGAGVNVLTF. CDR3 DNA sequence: TGTGCCAGCAGCCAGGGGGCCGGGGTCAACGTCCTGACTTTC.

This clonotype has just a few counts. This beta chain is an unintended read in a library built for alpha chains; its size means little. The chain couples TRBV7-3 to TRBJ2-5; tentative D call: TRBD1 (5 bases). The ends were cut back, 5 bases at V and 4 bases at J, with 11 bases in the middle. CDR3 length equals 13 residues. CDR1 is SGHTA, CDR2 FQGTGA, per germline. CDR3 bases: TGTGCCAGCAGCCCCCCAGGGCGAGAGACCCAGTACTTC. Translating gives CASSPPGRETQYF.

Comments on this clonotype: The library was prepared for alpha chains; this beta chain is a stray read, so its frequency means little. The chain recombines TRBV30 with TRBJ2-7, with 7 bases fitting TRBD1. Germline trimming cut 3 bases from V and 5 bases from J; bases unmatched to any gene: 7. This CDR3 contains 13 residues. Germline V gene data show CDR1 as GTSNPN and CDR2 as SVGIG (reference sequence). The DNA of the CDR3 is TGTGCCTGGAGCCTAGGGACAGTAAACGAGCAGTACTTC. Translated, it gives CAWSLGTVNEQYF.